These 20 T cell receptor beta chains originate from one sample sequenced in a study of glioma-infiltrating T cells. Amplification of TCR alpha and beta CDR3 regions from RNA used iRepertoire nested multiplex PCR. One entry per CDR3 protein results from TCRdb running MiXCR on the multiplex PCR reads. The sample has 3,900 or so distinct CDR3 sequences, 25% to 40% seen once; the top ten hold under 30%. The source material was glioma tissue, nonneoplastic brain tissue, or PBMCs (not recorded which). The receptors were sampled from a human donor with low-grade glioma or glioblastoma, undergoing nonglioma brain surgery, or in good health (not recorded which).

The chain is built from TRBV12-3 or TRBV12-4 and TRBJ2-5, with 10 positions matching TRBD2. The CDR3 covers 15 residues. V lost 5 bases to trimming and J lost 2 bases; unmatched junction nucleotides: 5. CDR3 DNA sequence: TGTGCCAGCAGTCCCCTAGCGGGGGCGCAAGAGACCCAGTACTTC. Translation: CASSPLAGAQETQYF.

Of note for this clonotype: One base away lies a much larger clone, so this may be a sequencing read error. The chain is built from TRBV18 and TRBJ1-2, with 7 bases identical to TRBD1. Trimming took 4 bases from V and 3 from J; bases not matched to a gene: 2. The CDR3 loop spans 13 amino acids. Germline loops: CDR1 KGHSH, CDR2 LQKENI. CDR3: CASSQGQYYGYTF. Written as DNA, the CDR3 is TGTGCCAGCTCACAGGGACAGTACTATGGCTACACCTTC.

By share of the sample, this clonotype is large (0.1 to 1%). The gene calls are TRBV15 and TRBJ2-1; 7 bases agree with TRBD2. Germline-derived CDR1 and CDR2 are LNHNV and YYDKDF (reference sequence). Trimming cost V 3 bases and J 3 bases; bases outside gene matches: 23. There are 21 residues in the CDR3. CDR3 in DNA: TGTGCCACCAGCAGTCCCTCAAGGGTTTCGGCCAGCGGGGATAACTACAATGAGCAGTTCTTC. Protein product: CATSSPSRVSASGDNYNEQFF.

This clonotype was observed many times. The rearrangement uses TRBV4-1 and TRBJ1-5; D remains ambiguous. Trimming left V 0 bases short and J 5 bases short, with 11 bases between. The CDR3 spans 15 residues. Germline CDR1 reads MGHRA; CDR2 reads YSYEKL. The CDR3 coding sequence is TGCGCCAGCAGCCAAGAGGGCCCGACCCATCAGCCCCAGCATTTT. It specifies CASSQEGPTHQPQHF.

In this sample, this clonotype turned up many times. The chain couples TRBV18 to TRBJ1-1, with TRBD1 identical over 10 bases. Germline V gives CDR1 KGHSH, CDR2 LQKENI. After removal of 6 bases from V and 5 bases from J, the junction contained 6 bases not matched to a gene. The CDR3 is made up of 14 amino acids. CDR3 amino acids: CASSYDRGLTEAFF. DNA for the CDR3: TGTGCCAGCTCCTACGACAGGGGGCTAACTGAAGCTTTCTTT. The variable domain in full, completed from reference TRBV18 and TRBJ1-1, reads NAGVMQNPRHLVRRRGQEARLRCSPMKGHSHVYWYRQLPEEGLKFMVYLQKENIIDESGMPKERFSAEFPKEGPSILRIQQVVRGDSAAYFCASSYDRGLTEAFFGQGTRLTVV.

This clonotype has at least ten counts. The chain carries TRBV7-2 and TRBJ2-1; the D call may be TRBD1 or TRBD2 (5 bases each). The CDR3 runs to 15 residues. The germline gives CDR1 SGHTA, CDR2 FQGNSA. The V gene lost 1 base and the J gene lost 5 bases, with 12 bases spanning the gap. The CDR3 is CASSLVRGVNNEQFF. The CDR3, as DNA: TGTGCCAGCAGCTTAGTGAGAGGGGTAAACAATGAGCAGTTCTTC.

This clonotype was seen at least ten times. The chain has TRBV11-2 and TRBJ1-6; tentatively, D is TRBD1 (6 bases). CDR1 and CDR2 from the germline V gene are SGHAT and FQNNGV. V shed 5 bases and J shed 7 bases, with 21 bases lying between them. CDR3 length: 17 amino acids. CDR3 coding DNA: TGTGCCAGCAGCCCGGGAGGGGGTTTCGTTAAGAATTCACCCCTCCACTTT. It yields the protein CASSPGGGFVKNSPLHF. Supplemented by reference TRBV11-2 and TRBJ1-6, the full variable domain reads EAGVAQSPRYKIIEKRQSVAFWCNPISGHATLYWYQQILGQGPKLLIQFQNNGVVDDSQLPKDRFSAERLKGVDSTLKIQPAKLEDSAVYLCASSPGGGFVKNSPLHFGNGTRLTVT.

This clonotype is medium-sized (0.01 to 0.1%). This chain joins TRBV4-1 and TRBJ2-7; D not certain. In germline, CDR1 is MGHRA, CDR2 YSYEKL. There are 17 residues in the CDR3. The ends were cut back, 0 bases at V and 3 bases at J, with 18 bases in the middle. CDR3: CASSQEGFGFDFYEQYF. DNA for the CDR3: TGCGCCAGCAGCCAAGAAGGTTTCGGGTTTGACTTCTACGAGCAGTACTTC.

In this sample, this clonotype turned up many times. V usage is TRBV18 and J usage is TRBJ2-1, with 9 nucleotides matching TRBD1. This CDR3 is built from 15 residues. CDR1 KGHSH and CDR2 LQKENI come from the germline V gene. The V and J ends lost 2 bases and 4 bases, in that order; junction bases with no gene match: 3. CDR3 DNA sequence: TGTGCCAGCTCACCAAGACAGGGGGATTACAATGAGCAGTTCTTC. Protein: CASSPRQGDYNEQFF.

This clonotype was found many times. V gene TRBV19 combines with J gene TRBJ1-5; possibly TRBD1 for D (6 bases). The germline V and J ends were trimmed by 5 bases and 2 bases, with 7 bases remaining between them. The CDR3 has 13 residues. Germline loops: CDR1 LNHDA, CDR2 SQIVND (reference sequence). CDR3 region: CASSDRRNQPQHF. CDR3 coding DNA: TGTGCCAGTAGTGACAGGCGCAATCAGCCCCAGCATTTT.

There are many counts of this clonotype. The genes are TRBV7-9 and TRBJ1-2; tentative D call: TRBD1 (6 bases). The CDR3 contains 15 residues. Trimming cost V 4 bases and J 4 bases, with 16 bases left between them. Germline CDR1 is SEHNR and CDR2 is FQNEAQ (reference sequence). The CDR3 loop reads CASSSPTGMVYGYTF. CDR3 bases: TGTGCCAGCAGCTCGCCCACAGGGATGGTCTATGGCTACACCTTC.

As to this clonotype: This clone may be a read error of a much larger clone one base away. The V and J genes are TRBV2 and TRBJ1-1, with D uncertain. The V and J ends lost 6 bases and 1 base respectively, with 9 bases between them. CDR3 length equals 13 residues. Germline V gene lookup returns CDR1 SNHLY and CDR2 FYNNEI. CDR3 amino acids: CASSAMRNTEAFF. CDR3 sequence (DNA): TGTGCCAGCAGCGCCATGAGGAACACTGAAGCTTTCTTT.

This clonotype was recorded a few times. Given a much more abundant clone one base away, this may be a read error. The genes are TRBV7-2 and TRBJ1-1; no reliable D call. CDR1 is SGHTA, CDR2 FQGNSA, per germline. The CDR3 contains 13 residues. The CDR3 sequence is CASSLGGNTKAFF. The CDR3 coding sequence is TGTGCCAGCAGCTTAGGAGGGAACACTAAAGCTTTCTTT.

Worth noting for this clonotype: The CDR3 does not close with the conserved phenylalanine or tryptophan, likely indicating a read error. The chain carries TRBV7-7 and TRBJ1-5; D unclear. This CDR3 has 17 residues. CDR1 SSHAT and CDR2 FNYEAQ come from the germline V gene (reference sequence). CDR3 nucleotides: TGTGCTAGCAGAACGACACCGCTACTCGGCCTCAATCAGCCCCAGCATCTT. Translated: CASRTTPLLGLNQPQHL.

A few counts support this clonotype. The genes are TRBV16 and TRBJ1-2; TRBD1 aligns across 8 bases. The CDR3 is 14 residues long. Germline lookup yields CDR1 KGHSY and CDR2 FQNENV. V lost 5 bases, J lost 7 bases, and 9 bases stayed unmatched. CDR3 in DNA: TGTGCCAGCAGCTCAACCCAGGGGGCAGGTGGCTACACCTTC. This codes for CASSSTQGAGGYTF. The full variable domain, completed using reference TRBV16 and TRBJ1-2, is GEEVAQTPKHLVRGEGQKAKLYCAPIKGHSYVFWYQQVLKNEFKFLISFQNENVFDETGMPKERFSAKCLPNSPCSLEIQATKLEDSAVYFCASSSTQGAGGYTFGSGTRLTVV.

Judged by abundance, this clonotype is medium-sized. The CDR3 coding sequence is TGTGCCAGTCACCACTATAGCAATCAGCCCCAGCATTTT. Residues: CASHHYSNQPQHF. The chain employs TRBV6-1 and TRBJ1-5; no definite D call. Trimming removed 9 bases from V and 0 bases from J, with 9 bases in between. Germline loops: CDR1 MNHNS, CDR2 SASEGT. This CDR3 contains 13 residues.

This clonotype has a count of ten or more. V gene TRBV19 combines with J gene TRBJ1-1, with D unresolved. Germline lookup yields CDR1 LNHDA and CDR2 SQIVND (reference sequence). The CDR3 totals 14 residues. V lost 4 bases and J lost 6, with 15 bases in between. CDR3 DNA: TGTGCCAGTAGTACCCGCGCGGGAGGCCCTGAAGCTTTCTTT. Encoded protein: CASSTRAGGPEAFF.

This clonotype was detected only once. The V gene is TRBV27, the J gene TRBJ2-1; 7 bases are a match to TRBD1. Trimming removed 0 bases from V and 9 bases from J; junction bases left unmatched: 14. Germline CDR1 is MNHEY and CDR2 is SMNVEV (reference sequence). The CDR3 totals 17 residues. CDR3 sequence reads: CASSLSARGRVYGEQFF. The CDR3, as DNA: TGTGCCAGCAGTTTATCGGCGAGGGGGCGAGTTTATGGTGAGCAGTTCTTC.

The table lists this clonotype with a few counts. This chain uses TRBV3-1 with TRBJ1-2, with D unresolved. The CDR3 runs 14 residues. Trimming took off 2 bases at V and 8 bases at J, with 15 bases between the two ends. Germline CDR1 and CDR2: LGHDT and YNNKEL (reference sequence). CDR3 nucleotides: TGTGCCAGCAGCCAAAGTTTGGGGAGTGGAGGCTACACCTTC. Encoded protein: CASSQSLGSGGYTF.

A remark on this clonotype: It is unclear where the CDR3 begins or ends on the DNA, so no DNA is shown, and the CDR3 is as TCRdb lists it. J is TRBJ1-1 and V is TRBV7-2; the DNA was not compared with TRBD1, the D call given in the table. Germline values: CDR1 SGHTA, CDR2 FQGNSA. The CDR3 region is 14 residues in length, termini included. The CDR3 sequence: CASSLFGTGAEASF.